Described below is a single T cell receptor (beta chain) sequence and its context. What it binds is unknown. This record comes from a study of blood T cells in healthy people across ages. The people who gave samples were healthy Caucasians from Russia, aged roughly 6 to 95. Each donor had roughly 10 milliliters of peripheral blood drawn. For the second PCR, which ran for about 6 to 11 cycles, a sample-barcoded 5' primer and a J-beta primer mix were used. TCRdb re-called the 5' RACE reads through MiXCR, storing one row per CDR3 protein. Among roughly 860,000 distinct CDR3 sequences listed, about 59% were seen once. Overall study findings and caveats: Relative to aged donors, long-lived donors carried more naive CD4+ cells and displayed higher diversity.

Germline-derived CDR1 and CDR2 are MNHEY and SVGEGT. The CDR3 loop spans 17 amino acids. V was pared by 4 bases and J by 8 bases, with 23 bases between. The chain carries TRBV6-2 or TRBV6-3 and TRBJ1-4; weak D call: TRBD1 (5 bases). Sequencing was carried out using blood. The TCR was taken from a young man in good health. The CDR3 DNA is TGTGCCAGCAGTTCTGCGGGCGAAGGCGCCTGGGGGGAAAAACTGTTTTTT. This translates into CASSSAGEGAWGEKLFF.